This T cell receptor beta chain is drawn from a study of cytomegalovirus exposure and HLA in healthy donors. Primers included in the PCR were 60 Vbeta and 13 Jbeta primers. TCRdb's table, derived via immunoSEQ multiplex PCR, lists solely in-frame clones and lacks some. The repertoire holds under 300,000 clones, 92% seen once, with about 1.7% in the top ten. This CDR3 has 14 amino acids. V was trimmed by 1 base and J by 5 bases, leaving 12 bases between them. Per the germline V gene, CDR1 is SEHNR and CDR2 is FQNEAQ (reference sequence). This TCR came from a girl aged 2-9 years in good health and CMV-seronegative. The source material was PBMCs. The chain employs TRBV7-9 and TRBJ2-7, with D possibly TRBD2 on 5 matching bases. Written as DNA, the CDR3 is TGTGCCAGCAGCTTAGATTCCGGGGTCGACGAGCAGTACTTC. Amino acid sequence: CASSLDSGVDEQYF.